This entry lists 28 T cell receptor beta chains sequenced from one sample in a study of blood T cell repertoires in COVID-19. The protocol was immunoSEQ multiplex PCR, while the TCRdb copy is restricted to in-frame clones and leaves out a portion. The data contain 300,000 to 350,000 clones, 90% of them seen just once; the ten biggest clones take up 4% to 5.5%. Material for sequencing was PBMCs or T cells enriched from blood (not recorded which). The receptor set was obtained from a young woman with acute COVID-19.

The chain links TRBV6-5 to TRBJ2-7, with no clear D. CDR3 length: 15 residues. V was shortened by 2 bases and J by 2 bases, with 13 bases between the two germline ends. Germline-derived CDR1 and CDR2 are MNHEY and SVGAGI. CDR3 nucleotide sequence: TGTGCCAGCAGTTACGGAACTCAGGCCACCTACGAGCAGTACTTC. Amino acid sequence: CASSYGTQATYEQYF.

The chain employs TRBV19 and TRBJ2-3, with 8 nucleotides matching TRBD1. The CDR3 consists of 14 residues. V gave up 7 bases and J gave up 5 bases; unmatched junction bases: 8. The V gene's germline CDR1 is LNHDA and CDR2 SQIVND (reference sequence). Written as DNA, the CDR3 is TGTGCCAGTACCTTGGACAGGGCTGGAGATACGCAGTATTTT. It is translated as CASTLDRAGDTQYF.

Concerning this clone itself: Within the sample, other DNA sequences also encode this same CDR3. The rearrangement links TRBV19 to TRBJ1-4, with 10 bases identical to TRBD1. Losses at the gene ends were 5 bases for V and 8 bases for J; bases not matched to a gene: 5. Germline values: CDR1 LNHDA, CDR2 SQIVND (reference sequence). This CDR3 region has 14 residues. DNA for the CDR3: TGTGCCAGTAGTCTCGGACAGGGGGTGGAAAAACTGTTTTTT. Amino acid sequence: CASSLGQGVEKLFF.

V is TRBV9 and J is TRBJ2-6; D possibly corresponds to TRBD1 (6 bases). The CDR3 has 19 amino acids. The V gene lost 0 bases and the J gene lost 3 bases, with 19 bases spanning the gap. Germline values: CDR1 SGDLS, CDR2 YYNGEE. The CDR3 bases are TGTGCCAGCAGCGTAGCGGACCGGGTGGACAGTCTTGGGGCCAACGTCCTGACTTTC. As protein: CASSVADRVDSLGANVLTF.

This chain uses TRBV10-3 with TRBJ1-4, with a weak D call TRBD1 (5 bases). CDR1 is ENHRY and CDR2 is SYGVKD in the germline V gene. CDR3 length equals 13 residues. V was trimmed by 5 bases and J by 8 bases, leaving 12 bases between them. The CDR3 region is CAISRGDREKLFF. CDR3 DNA: TGTGCCATCAGTCGGGGGGATCGCGAAAAACTGTTTTTT.

The CDR3 here is CASCGYEQFF. The CDR3 DNA sequence: TGTGCCAGCTGCGGTTATGAGCAGTTCTTC. The rearrangement links TRBV11-3 to TRBJ2-1; D unresolved. Trimming removed 8 bases at V and 8 bases at J, with 7 bases between. From germline, CDR1 is SGHNT and CDR2 YENEEA. The CDR3 covers 10 residues.

The chain is built from TRBV7-9 and TRBJ2-7; D remains ambiguous. This CDR3 spans 12 amino acids. CDR1 and CDR2 from the germline V gene are SEHNR and FQNEAQ (reference sequence). Trimming shortened V by 1 base and J by 6 bases, and 7 bases separated the two germline ends. CDR3 sequence: CASSLGPVEQYF. DNA for the CDR3: TGTGCCAGCAGCTTAGGGCCAGTCGAGCAGTACTTC.

J is TRBJ1-1 and V is TRBV28; D unclear. Trimming pared 8 bases from V and 5 bases from J, leaving 6 bases between. Germline CDR1 is MDHEN and CDR2 is SYDVKM. CDR3 length: 10 residues. In DNA form, the CDR3 reads TGTGCCAGCGGGCAGACTGAAGCTTTCTTT. This sequence encodes CASGQTEAFF.

The V and J genes are TRBV5-1 and TRBJ2-7, with TRBD1 identical over 9 bases. The CDR3 is 12 residues long. Germline CDR1 is SGHRS and CDR2 is YFSETQ. Trimming took 7 bases from V and 2 from J; bases not matched to a gene: 1. The CDR3 sequence is CASGTGTYEQYF. CDR3 in DNA: TGCGCCAGCGGGACAGGGACCTACGAGCAGTACTTC.

CDR3 in amino acids: CASSLDLQGAYNEQFF. Here the CDR3 DNA reads TGTGCCAGCAGCTTAGACCTACAGGGGGCCTACAATGAGCAGTTCTTC. The rearrangement joins TRBV7-8 to TRBJ2-1; 8 nucleotides align to TRBD1. The CDR3 spans 16 residues. The V segment lost 1 base and the J segment 2 bases; nucleotides outside the gene matches: 4. CDR1 and CDR2 (germline): SGHVS, FQNEAQ.

This clone occurred a few times. The V and J genes are TRBV4-2 and TRBJ2-2; D not resolved. The CDR3 covers 18 residues. The V end was cut by 1 base, the J end by 5 bases, with 20 bases between. CDR1 is LGHNA and CDR2 is YNFKEQ in the germline V gene. The CDR3 DNA sequence: TGTGCCAGCAGCCAAGTATCCCCTATAGAGAGGTGGACCGGGGAGCTGTTTTTT. Amino acid sequence: CASSQVSPIERWTGELFF.

The rearrangement joins TRBV19 to TRBJ1-1, with 8 bases that match TRBD1. This CDR3 comprises 14 residues. Germline V lookup: CDR1 LNHDA, CDR2 SQIVND (reference sequence). V was clipped by 7 bases and J by 6 bases; unmatched bases: 10. The CDR3 DNA follows: TGTGCCAGTACCCTGGACAGGGCTTACCCTGAAGCTTTCTTT. Protein sequence: CASTLDRAYPEAFF.

This chain uses TRBV28 with TRBJ2-1; D not resolved. This CDR3 region has 18 residues. V was clipped by 6 bases and J by 0 bases, with 21 bases between them. CDR1 is MDHEN, CDR2 SYDVKM, per germline. This CDR3 reads CASSPRHSLLSSYNEQFF. CDR3 bases: TGTGCCAGCAGCCCGCGACACTCCCTACTGAGCTCCTACAATGAGCAGTTCTTC.

This clone turned up a few times. The chain joins TRBV7-9 to TRBJ2-1; 11 bases are a match to TRBD2. Per the germline V gene, CDR1 is SEHNR and CDR2 is FQNEAQ (reference sequence). Trimming took 4 bases from V and 5 from J; bases not matched to a gene: 7. The CDR3 extends over 16 amino acids. DNA of the CDR3: TGTGCCAGCAGCTCCCGTCATAGCGGGAGGGACAATGAGCAGTTCTTC. Amino acid sequence: CASSSRHSGRDNEQFF.

The chain couples TRBV7-2 to TRBJ2-1; TRBD2 matches at 11 bases. Germline V gene data show CDR1 as SGHTA and CDR2 as FQGNSA. J was trimmed by 2 bases and V by 5 bases; bases with no gene match: 14. The CDR3 is 19 residues long. CDR3 sequence: CASSTKTSGNPGAYNEQFF. Written as DNA, the CDR3 is TGTGCCAGCAGCACAAAGACTAGCGGGAACCCGGGCGCCTACAATGAGCAGTTCTTC.

The V and J genes are TRBV28 and TRBJ1-3, with a tentative D call TRBD1 (5 bases). CDR1 is MDHEN and CDR2 is SYDVKM in the germline V gene. The CDR3 is 16 amino acids. Between the trimmed V and J ends, which lost 3 bases and 6 bases, there was a span of 18 bases. Here the CDR3 reads CASSLGTVLWENTIYF. The CDR3 DNA sequence: TGTGCCAGCAGTTTGGGGACTGTGCTCTGGGAAAACACCATATATTTT.

This chain links TRBV29-1 with TRBJ1-1; tentative D call: TRBD1 (5 bases). The CDR3 sequence is 12 residues long. Trimming stripped 6 bases from V and 6 bases from J, with 14 bases between. Germline CDR1 reads SQVTM; CDR2 reads ANQGSEA. The CDR3 here is CSVLDIGPEAFF. The DNA of the CDR3 is TGCAGCGTACTGGACATAGGGCCTGAAGCTTTCTTT.

The rearrangement joins TRBV28 to TRBJ2-7, with TRBD2 as a possible D gene (7 bases). The CDR3 is 13 amino acids. The V gene lost 3 bases and the J gene lost 6 bases, with 12 bases spanning the gap. The germline gives CDR1 MDHEN, CDR2 SYDVKM. CDR3 in DNA: TGTGCCAGCAGTTTGCGGGGGCTAATCGAGCAGTACTTC. Translating gives CASSLRGLIEQYF.

V and J are TRBV2 and TRBJ2-6; 8 bases align to TRBD1. Trimming took 5 bases from V and 2 from J; bases not matched to a gene: 5. This CDR3 is 16 amino acids long. The germline CDR1 and CDR2 sequences are SNHLY and FYNNEI. The CDR3 sequence: CASSRDRTTGANVLTF. The CDR3 DNA follows: TGTGCCAGCAGTCGGGACAGGACTACTGGGGCCAACGTCCTGACTTTC.

V gene TRBV19 combines with J gene TRBJ1-2; D ambiguous. Germline CDR1 LNHDA, CDR2 SQIVND (reference sequence). The CDR3 is made up of 13 amino acids. V shed 5 bases and J shed 7 bases, with 14 bases lying between them. The CDR3 nucleotides are TGTGCCAGTAGTCCCAATAAGAGGTTTGGCTACACCTTC. This encodes CASSPNKRFGYTF.

The chain carries TRBV3-1 (or the pseudogene TRBV3-2) and TRBJ2-7, with D uncertain. This CDR3 has 13 residues. Germline assignment: CDR1 LGHDT and CDR2 YNNKEL (reference sequence). Between the trimmed V and J ends, which lost 1 base and 5 bases, there was a span of 9 bases. CDR3 DNA: TGTGCCAGCAGCCAAGTGAGGCACCACGAGCAGTACTTC. Translation: CASSQVRHHEQYF.

This clone was found once. The rearrangement links TRBV3-1 (or the pseudogene TRBV3-2) to TRBJ2-7, with D maybe TRBD2 (6 bases). Germline CDR1 reads LGHDT; CDR2 reads YNNKEL (reference sequence). This CDR3 has 14 residues. V was shortened by 10 bases and J by 0 bases, with 16 bases between the two germline ends. CDR3 amino acids: CATWDSRSSYEQYF. The CDR3 DNA reads TGTGCCACCTGGGACTCCAGGAGCTCCTACGAGCAGTACTTC.

This clone was detected only once. The chain couples TRBV10-3 to TRBJ1-2; D is uncertain. The germline V gene encodes CDR1 ENHRY and CDR2 SYGVKD. This CDR3 spans 14 amino acids. V gave up 0 bases and J gave up 0 bases, with 5 bases separating them. The CDR3 bases are TGTGCCATCAGTGAGTCTTCCGCTAACTATGGCTACACCTTC. Its translation: CAISESSANYGYTF.

The chain couples TRBV7-3 to TRBJ1-1; 8 positions agree with TRBD1. The CDR3 runs 15 residues. V was clipped by 3 bases and J by 4 bases; unmatched bases: 7. Germline CDR1 is SGHTA and CDR2 is FQGTGA. The CDR3 region is CASSLTYRGSTEAFF. CDR3 coding DNA: TGTGCCAGCAGCTTGACGTACAGGGGGAGCACTGAAGCTTTCTTT.

For this clone: At one end, the junction sequence differs from germline, possibly due to a read error. This chain links TRBV28 with TRBJ1-2; 7 bases fit TRBD1. There are 11 residues in the CDR3. CDR1 is MDHEN and CDR2 is SYDVKM in the germline V gene. The CDR3 reads CASSSRTGGGF. CDR3 nucleotides: TGTGCCAGCAGTTCCAGGACAGGAGGGGGGTTC.

This rearrangement joins TRBV7-9 to TRBJ2-1, with D uncertain. Germline-derived CDR1 and CDR2 are SEHNR and FQNEAQ (reference sequence). V was pared by 6 bases and J by 10 bases, with 10 bases between. The CDR3 has 11 residues. In DNA form, the CDR3 reads TGTGCCAGCAGTTCTACGTTAGAGCAGTTCTTC. This encodes CASSSTLEQFF.

About this clone: Its ends do not fully match the called genes, so a read error is possible. The chain recombines TRBV28 with TRBJ2-3; 7 bases agree with TRBD2. This CDR3 region has 10 residues. The germline V gene has CDR1 MDHEN and CDR2 SYDVKM. The CDR3 spells CASGQRDLGF. CDR3 in DNA: TGTGCCAGCGGGCAGCGGGACTTAGGTTTT.

This chain uses TRBV9 with TRBJ1-3, with D unclear. The V end was cut by 3 bases, the J end by 1 base, with 8 bases between. Germline V CDR1 and CDR2: SGDLS, YYNGEE. The CDR3 length is 14 residues. CDR3 DNA sequence: TGTGCCAGCAGCGGACACCAGTCTGGAAACACCATATATTTT. It specifies CASSGHQSGNTIYF.